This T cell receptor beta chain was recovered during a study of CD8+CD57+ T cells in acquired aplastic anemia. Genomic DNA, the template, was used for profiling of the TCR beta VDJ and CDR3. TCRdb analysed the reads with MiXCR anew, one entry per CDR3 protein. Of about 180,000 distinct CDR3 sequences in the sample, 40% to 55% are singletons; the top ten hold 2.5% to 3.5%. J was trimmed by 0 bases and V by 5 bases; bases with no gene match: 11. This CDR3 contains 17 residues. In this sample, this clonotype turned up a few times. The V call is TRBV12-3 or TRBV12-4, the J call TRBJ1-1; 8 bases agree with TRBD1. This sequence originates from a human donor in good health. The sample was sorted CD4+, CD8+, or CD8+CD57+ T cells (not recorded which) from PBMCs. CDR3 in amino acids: CASSRRSGGQVNTEAFF. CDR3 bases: TGTGCCAGCAGTCGGAGATCAGGGGGACAGGTGAACACTGAAGCTTTCTTT.